This TCR beta chain was recorded in a study of T-cell reconstitution after alpha-beta-depleted transplantation in children. During its preparation, the TCRbeta library received unique molecular identifiers. TCRdb called the PCR reads again in MiXCR, with one record for every CDR3 protein. The repertoire holds hundreds of thousands of distinct CDR3 sequences, with 13% as singletons. Many counts were recorded for this clonotype. Its specificity is unknown. Study-level points and caveats: The main origin of T-cell counts and diversity one year after transplant was newly produced T cells. Several hundred expanded graft clones reportedly supplied alpha-beta T cells about two months after transplant. Diversity of TCRbeta at day 60 was high in some patients, arising from surviving recipient T cells and thymic progenitors.

The receptor was isolated from a male patient younger than 18 who had a stem cell transplant for acute myeloid leukemia, so the T cells may come from the graft donor. This specimen was PBMCs, mostly from graft donor cells, taken 360 days after TCRalphabeta/CD19-depleted stem cell transplant.

CDR3 bases: TGTGCCAGCAGTTTAGTCCCCGGGGAGCTGTTTTTT. It yields the protein CASSLVPGELFF. This sequence joins TRBV12-3 or TRBV12-4 and TRBJ2-2; D unclear. This CDR3 is built from 12 residues. V lost 1 base and J lost 6, with 3 bases in between.